This TCR beta chain was obtained from a study of T cells after yellow fever vaccination. 5'RACE template switching produced TCR cDNA carrying a universal primer site and UMIs. TCRdb re-analysed the 5' RACE reads in MiXCR, keeping a single row per CDR3 protein. This sample has under 600,000 distinct CDR3 sequences; 20% to 25% occur once, and the top ten carry approximately 15%. Comment on this clonotype: Its antigen remains unidentified.

The CDR3 loop spans 15 amino acids. V was clipped by 5 bases and J by 5 bases, with 16 bases between them. The germline V gene has CDR1 SGHVS and CDR2 FNYEAQ. Study findings and constraints: Clones that expanded after primary vaccination mostly reappeared after the booster (96% CD4, approximately 89% CD8). When the response was secondary, it was weaker but reached its peak faster, day 5 versus 15.

J is TRBJ2-1 and V is TRBV7-6; tentative D call: TRBD1 (5 bases). Here the sequenced sample was PBMCs, taken roughly 23 days after the first yellow fever vaccination. The receptor's source is a man younger than 30 who received the YFV17D yellow fever vaccine. In nucleotides, the CDR3 is TGTGCCAGCAGCCCGCTTATTGGGGCTAACAATGAGCAGTTCTTC. Its protein is CASSPLIGANNEQFF.